Included here is one TCR beta chain sequence, with context. This specimen comes from a study of identical twins. In TCRdb, the 5' RACE reads were re-called with MiXCR into one record per CDR3 protein. The table records some 590,000 distinct CDR3 sequences, around a tenth of them present only once. Healthy Caucasians made up all donors. This sample was shared with a second study, whose subject was yellow fever vaccine responses in identical twins.

The clonotype was recovered from a young woman in good health. Sequencing was done on a sample of PBMCs.

CDR3: CASSWSLANTGELFF. CDR3 sequence (DNA): TGTGCCAGCAGCTGGTCCCTAGCGAACACCGGGGAGCTGTTTTTT. This chain connects TRBV11-1 to TRBJ2-2; D ambiguous. The CDR3 spans 15 residues. The germline CDR1 and CDR2 sequences are SGHAT and FQDESV (reference sequence). Trimming removed 4 bases from V and 0 bases from J, with 9 bases in between.